One sample yielded the 26 T cell receptor beta chains listed below, sequenced in a study of OX40 agonist ivuxolimab in advanced cancers. Library generation was performed with the immunoSEQ multiplex PCR assay. In TCRdb, the immuneACCESS table is reduced to in-frame sequences with V and J assigned. These tables do not hold every clone; where another copy was compared, an unresolved V gene accounts for under half, and the others remain unexplained. In this sample the table shows 94,000 or so clones, approximately 80% of which occur a single time. Around 5.8% of the sample rests with the top ten. This sample comprised CD4+ or CD8+ T cells sorted from blood, obtained in a trial of the OX40 agonist ivuxolimab. These receptors were collected from an adult with an advanced solid tumor such as melanoma, head and neck, liver or kidney cancer.

The chain is built from TRBV5-4 and TRBJ2-3, with 11 bases aligning to TRBD2. The germline V gene has CDR1 SGHNT and CDR2 YYREEE (reference sequence). V was pared by 3 bases and J by 9 bases, with 12 bases of the junction left unmatched. The CDR3 spans 16 residues. The CDR3 bases are TGTGCCAGCAGCTCGACTACTAGCGGGAGTAAGGGGACGCAGTATTTT. Translating it yields CASSSTTSGSKGTQYF.

This clone was observed once. V is TRBV6-1 and J is TRBJ1-5; no firm D call. Trimming left V 2 bases short and J 4 bases short, with 9 bases between. This CDR3 comprises 14 residues. CDR1 and CDR2 from the germline V gene are MNHNS and SASEGT. The DNA of the CDR3 is TGTGCCAGCAGTGAATTCGGGTTAAATCAGCCCCAGCATTTT. Its protein is CASSEFGLNQPQHF.

This chain joins TRBV15 and TRBJ2-7; TRBD1 aligns across 11 bases. The germline V gene encodes CDR1 LNHNV and CDR2 YYDKDF (reference sequence). V gave up 2 bases and J gave up 5 bases; unmatched junction bases: 11. The length of the CDR3 is 17 residues. CDR3 loop: CATSRRPAGQGADEQYF. The CDR3 coding sequence is TGTGCCACCAGCAGACGCCCTGCCGGACAGGGGGCCGACGAGCAGTACTTC.

The chain has TRBV4-1 and TRBJ2-1; 8 bases match TRBD2. The CDR3 extends over 17 amino acids. Germline values: CDR1 MGHRA, CDR2 YSYEKL. The trim removed 0 bases at V and 6 bases at J, leaving 10 bases unmatched. CDR3 bases: TGCGCCAGCAGCCAAGATCGTAGCGGGGCCGGTAGCAATGAGCAGTTCTTC. It translates to CASSQDRSGAGSNEQFF.

This clone came up once. The V and J genes are TRBV14 and TRBJ2-1; 7 nucleotides agree with TRBD1. The length of the CDR3 is 16 residues. CDR1 is SGHDN and CDR2 is FVKESK in the germline V gene. Germline trimming cut 1 base from V and 5 bases from J; bases unmatched to any gene: 8. The DNA for the CDR3 is TGTGCCAGCAGCCAAGCTACCGGGACAGCAGACAATGAGCAGTTCTTC. Protein: CASSQATGTADNEQFF. Based on the CDR3 plus reference TRBV14 and TRBJ2-1, the full variable domain is EAGVTQFPSHSVIEKGQTVTLRCDPISGHDNLYWYRRVMGKEIKFLLHFVKESKQDESGMPNNRFLAERTGGTYSTLKVQPAELEDSGVYFCASSQATGTADNEQFFGPGTRLTVL.

This rearrangement joins TRBV11-2 to TRBJ1-1, with D unclear. Germline CDR1 and CDR2: SGHAT and FQNNGV. The CDR3 contains 13 residues. Trimming removed 0 bases from V and 11 bases from J, with 13 bases in between. CDR3 protein: CASSLDPPKSAFF. CDR3 DNA: TGTGCCAGCAGCTTAGATCCTCCAAAAAGTGCTTTCTTT.

This chain connects TRBV6-1 to TRBJ2-7, with D hard to call. This CDR3 comprises 13 residues. The V end was cut by 2 bases, the J end by 3 bases, with 8 bases between. Germline V gene lookup returns CDR1 MNHNS and CDR2 SASEGT. The CDR3 is CASSEQNGYEQYF. DNA for the CDR3: TGTGCCAGCAGTGAACAAAATGGCTACGAGCAGTACTTC.

J is TRBJ1-5 and V is TRBV5-8; 9 bases are shared with TRBD1. V lost 0 bases, J lost 0 bases, and 13 bases stayed unmatched. Germline V lookup: CDR1 SGHTS, CDR2 YDEGEE. The CDR3 loop spans 20 amino acids. The CDR3 loop reads CASSLVRWDRALVSNQPQHF. In DNA form, the CDR3 reads TGTGCCAGCAGCTTGGTGAGGTGGGACAGGGCACTAGTTAGCAATCAGCCCCAGCATTTT. The full variable domain, its missing parts supplied by reference TRBV5-8 and TRBJ1-5, is EAGVTQSPTHLIKTRGQQATLRCSPISGHTSVYWYQQALGLGLQFLLWYDEGEERNRGNFPPRFSGRQFPNYSSELNVNALELEDSALYLCASSLVRWDRALVSNQPQHFGDGTRLSIL.

J is TRBJ2-6 and V is TRBV5-1, with D possibly being TRBD2 (6 bases). This CDR3 spans 15 amino acids. Trimming removed 2 bases at V and 2 bases at J, with 8 bases between. The V gene's germline CDR1 is SGHRS and CDR2 YFSETQ. This chain's CDR3 is CASSFGGPGANVLTF. The CDR3 coding sequence is TGCGCCAGCAGCTTCGGGGGACCTGGGGCCAACGTCCTGACTTTC.

This chain connects TRBV29-1 to TRBJ1-3, with D unresolved. This CDR3 spans 13 amino acids. The V gene lost 4 bases and the J gene lost 4 bases, with 11 bases spanning the gap. Per germline, CDR1 SQVTM and CDR2 ANQGSEA. The CDR3 is CSVVSGSGNTIYF. The CDR3, as DNA: TGCAGCGTTGTCAGTGGTAGCGGAAACACCATATATTTT.

This chain links TRBV11-3 with TRBJ2-7, with 8 bases that match TRBD2. This CDR3 region has 14 residues. Germline CDR1 is SGHNT and CDR2 is YENEEA. V shed 3 bases, J shed 0 bases, and the junction held 1 base outside the gene matches. The CDR3 sequence is CASSFAGGSYEQYF. As DNA, the CDR3 is TGTGCCAGCAGCTTCGCGGGAGGCTCCTACGAGCAGTACTTC.

This sequence joins TRBV27 and TRBJ2-1; the D gene is possibly TRBD1 (6 bases). The CDR3 is 16 residues long. V shed 0 bases and J shed 9 bases, with 18 bases lying between them. Germline V gene lookup returns CDR1 MNHEY and CDR2 SMNVEV (reference sequence). CDR3 sequence reads: CASSLSSYPRTAEQFF. The CDR3 region has the DNA TGTGCCAGCAGTTTATCCTCGTACCCCAGGACAGCTGAGCAGTTCTTC.

The chain is built from TRBV4-1 and TRBJ1-4, with TRBD1 identical over 10 bases. With 8 bases clipped from V and 7 bases from J, the junction kept 19 bases outside the gene matches. Per germline, CDR1 MGHRA and CDR2 YSYEKL. The CDR3 totals 18 residues. DNA for the CDR3: TGCGCCAGCGACCCTTCCTGGGACAGGGGAGGAGAGGTTGAAAAACTGTTTTTT. This encodes CASDPSWDRGGEVEKLFF.

This chain uses TRBV15 with TRBJ2-3; 14 bases align to TRBD2. CDR1 and CDR2 from the germline V gene are LNHNV and YYDKDF (reference sequence). The J segment lost 4 bases and the V segment lost 1 base, leaving 7 bases of the junction unmatched. This CDR3 is 18 amino acids long. The CDR3 bases are TGTGCCACCAGCAGAGTAGTGGTGGGACTAGCGGGGGCAGATACGCAGTATTTT. It translates to CATSRVVVGLAGADTQYF. The full variable domain, in which reference TRBV15 and TRBJ2-3 provide the parts outside the CDR3, is DAMVIQNPRYQVTQFGKPVTLSCSQTLNHNVMYWYQQKSSQAPKLLFHYYDKDFNNEADTPDNFQSRRPNTSFCFLDIRSPGLGDTAMYLCATSRVVVGLAGADTQYFGPGTRLTVL.

The V gene is TRBV6-5, the J gene TRBJ1-1, with D possibly TRBD1 on 5 matching bases. CDR3 length: 15 residues. V dropped 8 bases and J dropped 0 bases, with 16 bases sitting between them. CDR1 is MNHEY and CDR2 is SVGAGI in the germline V gene. CDR3 loop: CASLPGTAMNTEAFF. In DNA, the CDR3 is TGTGCCAGCCTCCCCGGGACTGCCATGAACACTGAAGCTTTCTTT.

The rearrangement joins TRBV19 to TRBJ2-4; possibly TRBD1 for D (5 bases). This CDR3 has 14 residues. The V gene lost 8 bases and the J gene lost 3 bases, with 14 bases spanning the gap. CDR1 and CDR2 (germline): LNHDA, SQIVND (reference sequence). The chain's CDR3 is CASSQGLDKNIQYF. The CDR3 nucleotides are TGTGCCAGTTCTCAGGGTTTGGACAAAAACATTCAGTACTTC.

In its sample, this clone was seen a few times. As DNA, the CDR3 is TGTGCCAGCAGCGTGTTGGCAACTAGCTATGGCTACACCTTC. It yields the protein CASSVLATSYGYTF. The rearrangement uses TRBV9 and TRBJ1-2, with unresolved D. The ends were cut back, 2 bases at V and 4 bases at J, with 12 bases in the middle. CDR3 size: 14 residues. The germline CDR1 and CDR2 sequences are SGDLS and YYNGEE.

The gene calls are TRBV19 and TRBJ2-7, with D tentatively TRBD1 (6 bases). Germline lookup yields CDR1 LNHDA and CDR2 SQIVND (reference sequence). Trimming removed 1 base at V and 5 bases at J, with 12 bases between. The CDR3 covers 14 residues. Here the CDR3 DNA reads TGTGCCAGTAGTATAGGGCCAGGGGCACACGAGCAGTACTTC. Protein sequence: CASSIGPGAHEQYF.

The rearrangement joins TRBV7-3 to TRBJ2-5; D is unclear. The DNA end lines up better with TRBJ2-7; the J call may be wrong. The germline CDR1 and CDR2 sequences are SGHTA and FQGTGA. The CDR3 length is 13 residues. The CDR3 spells CASSLHEAYEQYF. The DNA for the CDR3 is TGTGCCAGCAGCTTACACGAAGCCTACGAGCAGTACTTC.

CDR3 DNA sequence: TGCGCCAGCAAGGACGGTAGCGGGAGCTACGAGCAGTACTTC. Translating gives CASKDGSGSYEQYF. The chain employs TRBV5-1 and TRBJ2-7; 9 bases are shared with TRBD2. The CDR3 spans 14 residues. Germline-derived CDR1 and CDR2 are SGHRS and YFSETQ. J was trimmed by 3 bases and V by 6 bases; bases with no gene match: 7. Full variable domain (outside the CDR3, taken from reference TRBV5-1 and TRBJ2-7): KAGVTQTPRYLIKTRGQQVTLSCSPISGHRSVSWYQQTPGQGLQFLFEYFSETQRNKGNFPGRFSGRQFSNSRSEMNVSTLELGDSALYLCASKDGSGSYEQYFGPGTRLTVT.

The rearrangement joins TRBV11-2 to TRBJ2-3; the match to TRBD2 covers 9 bases. This CDR3 contains 16 residues. After removal of 5 bases from V and 3 bases from J, the junction contained 9 bases not matched to a gene. Germline values: CDR1 SGHAT, CDR2 FQNNGV. In nucleotides, the CDR3 is TGTGCCAGCAGCGGGGCTAGCGGGGCTCAAACAGATACGCAGTATTTT. Translated, it gives CASSGASGAQTDTQYF.

This clone was recorded only once. V is TRBV28 and J is TRBJ2-7; 9 bases are a match to TRBD1. The germline CDR1 and CDR2 sequences are MDHEN and SYDVKM. The CDR3 spans 15 residues. Trimming removed 4 bases from V and 4 bases from J; junction bases left unmatched: 8. The CDR3 coding sequence is TGTGCCAGCAGTTCCACGGGACAGGGAAGTTACGAGCAGTACTTC. Protein sequence: CASSSTGQGSYEQYF.

The rearrangement links TRBV7-9 to TRBJ2-1; tentative D call: TRBD1 (5 bases). Germline CDR1 reads SEHNR; CDR2 reads FQNEAQ (reference sequence). This CDR3 has 15 residues. Trimming removed 3 bases at V and 4 bases at J, with 13 bases between. Here the CDR3 DNA reads TGTGCCAGCAGCTTGACGGACATATTTTACAATGAGCAGTTCTTC. Translation: CASSLTDIFYNEQFF.

The V gene is TRBV4-3, the J gene TRBJ1-5; perhaps TRBD1 as D (5 bases). This CDR3 has 16 residues. Germline CDR1 is LGHNA and CDR2 is YSLEER. Between the trimmed V and J ends, which lost 1 base and 4 bases, there was a span of 14 bases. Here the CDR3 DNA reads TGCGCCAGCAGCCAAGGGGACGGACGACCTAATCAGCCCCAGCATTTT. This encodes CASSQGDGRPNQPQHF.

The chain couples TRBV7-6 to TRBJ2-1, with TRBD2 matching 10 bases. Germline V gene data show CDR1 as SGHVS and CDR2 as FNYEAQ. Germline trimming cut 5 bases from V and 0 bases from J; bases unmatched to any gene: 7. The CDR3 length is 17 residues. The CDR3 here is CASSVTSGIPSYNEQFF. In DNA form, the CDR3 reads TGTGCCAGCAGCGTAACTAGCGGGATTCCCTCCTACAATGAGCAGTTCTTC.

The chain carries TRBV11-2 and TRBJ1-2; D unresolved. Germline V gives CDR1 SGHAT, CDR2 FQNNGV. The CDR3 sequence is 11 residues long. The V end lost 7 bases, the J end lost 6 bases, and 9 bases lay between the germline ends. In nucleotides, the CDR3 is TGTGCCAGCACCCAGTGGGATGGCTACACCTTC. As protein: CASTQWDGYTF.